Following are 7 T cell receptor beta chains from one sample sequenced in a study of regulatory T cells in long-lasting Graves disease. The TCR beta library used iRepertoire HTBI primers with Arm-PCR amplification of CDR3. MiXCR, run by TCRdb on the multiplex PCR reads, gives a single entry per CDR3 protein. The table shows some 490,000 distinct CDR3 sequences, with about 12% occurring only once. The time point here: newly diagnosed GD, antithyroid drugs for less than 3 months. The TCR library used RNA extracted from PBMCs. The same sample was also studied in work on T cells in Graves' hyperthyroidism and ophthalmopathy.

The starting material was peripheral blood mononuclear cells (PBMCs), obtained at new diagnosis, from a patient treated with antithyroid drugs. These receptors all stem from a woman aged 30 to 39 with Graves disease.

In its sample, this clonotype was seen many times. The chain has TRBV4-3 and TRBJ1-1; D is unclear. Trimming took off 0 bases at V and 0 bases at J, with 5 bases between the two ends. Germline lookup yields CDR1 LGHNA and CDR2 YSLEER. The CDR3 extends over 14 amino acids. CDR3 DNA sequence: TGCGCCAGCAGCCAAGATAGGATGAACACTGAAGCTTTCTTT. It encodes CASSQDRMNTEAFF.

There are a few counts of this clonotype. In DNA form, the CDR3 reads TGTGCCAGCAGTTTTATGGACAGGGGGGTTTATACCTTC. This codes for CASSFMDRGVYTF. V is TRBV12-3 or TRBV12-4 and J is TRBJ1-2, with 10 nucleotides matching TRBD1. With V trimmed by 3 bases and J by 14 bases, 9 bases remained unmatched. CDR3 length equals 13 residues.

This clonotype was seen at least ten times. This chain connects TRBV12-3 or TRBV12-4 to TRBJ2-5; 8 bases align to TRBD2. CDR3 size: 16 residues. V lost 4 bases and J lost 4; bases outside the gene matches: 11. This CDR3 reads CASSSLLGRAAETQYF. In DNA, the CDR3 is TGTGCCAGCAGTTCCCTACTCGGGAGGGCCGCAGAGACCCAGTACTTC.

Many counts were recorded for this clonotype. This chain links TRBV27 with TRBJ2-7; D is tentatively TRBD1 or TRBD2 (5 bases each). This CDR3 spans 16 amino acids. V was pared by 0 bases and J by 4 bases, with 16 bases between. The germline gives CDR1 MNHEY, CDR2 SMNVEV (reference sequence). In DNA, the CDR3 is TGTGCCAGCAGTTTATCCACCGGGACGTTGCGGTACGAGCAGTACTTC. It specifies CASSLSTGTLRYEQYF.

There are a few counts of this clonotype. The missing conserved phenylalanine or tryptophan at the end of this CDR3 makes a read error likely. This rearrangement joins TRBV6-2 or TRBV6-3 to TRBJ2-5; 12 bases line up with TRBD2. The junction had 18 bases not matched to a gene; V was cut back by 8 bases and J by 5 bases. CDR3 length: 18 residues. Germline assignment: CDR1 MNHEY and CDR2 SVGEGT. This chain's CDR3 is CASPTGLAGGPCYETQYI. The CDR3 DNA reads TGTGCCAGCCCAACCGGGCTAGCGGGAGGGCCCTGCTACGAGACCCAGTACATC.

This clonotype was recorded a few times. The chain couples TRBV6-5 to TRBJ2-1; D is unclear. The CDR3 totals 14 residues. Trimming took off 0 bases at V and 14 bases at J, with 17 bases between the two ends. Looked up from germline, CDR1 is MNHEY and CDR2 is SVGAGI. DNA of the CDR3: TGTGCCAGCAGTTACTCGCTTAGTAGAGGAGAAGAGTTCTTC. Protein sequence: CASSYSLSRGEEFF.

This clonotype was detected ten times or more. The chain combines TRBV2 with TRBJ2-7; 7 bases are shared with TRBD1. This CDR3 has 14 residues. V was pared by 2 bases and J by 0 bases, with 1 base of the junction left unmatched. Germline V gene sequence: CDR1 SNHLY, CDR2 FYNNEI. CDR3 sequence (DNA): TGTGCCAGCAGTGAACAGGGGGTCTCCTACGAGCAGTACTTC. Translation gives CASSEQGVSYEQYF.